The sample holds one count of the clone carrying this T cell receptor (beta chain). Antigen: not known. The data stem from a study of graft-versus-host responses after intestinal transplantation. Overall study context: The recipients all started with anti-thymocyte globulin induction and then took tacrolimus and steroids for 2 to 4 years. Study results and limitations: GvH clone levels peaked in circulation, and this peak was associated with early post-transplant HvG declines. The authors found GvH clones in recipient marrow, some appearing first in ileum or blood. Individuals who had graft-donor T cell macrochimerism had allografts that showed high graft-versus-host to host-versus-graft clonal ratios.

This CDR3 spans 16 amino acids. Germline CDR1 reads MGHRA; CDR2 reads YSYEKL. The V gene lost 1 base and the J gene lost 0 bases, with 10 bases spanning the gap. The protocol was immunoSEQ multiplex PCR, while the TCRdb copy is restricted to in-frame clones and leaves out a portion. The repertoire holds about 100,000 clones, with roughly 89% as singletons. The rearrangement links TRBV4-1 to TRBJ1-3; a possible D gene is TRBD1 (6 bases). The sample here was unstimulated CD4+ T cells sorted from spleen or lymph node cells, taken before transplant. The sequence was collected from a human donor who was the organ donor for an intestinal transplant. The CDR3: CASSQAGGPSGNTIYF. CDR3 coding DNA: TGCGCCAGCAGCCAAGCCGGGGGGCCCTCTGGAAACACCATATATTTT.